This is a list of T cell receptor beta chains from one sample in a study of identical twins. Each CDR3 protein gets one entry after TCRdb re-called the 5' RACE reads with MiXCR. The sample consists of hundreds of thousands of distinct CDR3 sequences, about 20% of them appearing once. This sample also appeared in a second study, on T cells expressing NK-cell markers.

Sequencing was performed on PBMCs. The origin of the receptors is a woman between 18 and 29 years old in good health. Each CDR3 is given with its conserved first and last residue. The D gene is left open where the match is weak. Size is omitted from some rows. Given values are once, few, many or a class for expanded clones.

TRBV9	-	TRBJ2-2	15	-	CASSVASSFTGELFF
TRBV9	TRBD2	TRBJ2-7	14	many	CASSAGTSGYEQYF
TRBV6-1	-	TRBJ2-7	16	few	CASSEGGAGEGYEQYF
TRBV5-1	-	TRBJ1-1	16	few	CASSLDRRGGGTEAFF
TRBV5-1	-	TRBJ2-7	14	-	CASMDGAPPLEQYF
TRBV6-2/TRBV6-3	-	TRBJ2-7	14	-	CASSYWQSSYEQYF
TRBV2	-	TRBJ2-5	15	few	CASSLLQGRGETQYF
TRBV24-1	-	TRBJ1-4	12	-	CATSSSEGKLFF
TRBV10-3	-	TRBJ2-1	17	-	CAISDLSGSSSYNEQFF
TRBV27	TRBD2	TRBJ2-1	15	-	CASKPREGPYNEQFF
TRBV27	-	TRBJ1-2	13	many	CASSFGVDFGYTF
TRBV6-1	TRBD1	TRBJ1-2	13	many	CASRRTGDYGYTF
TRBV20-1	TRBD1	TRBJ2-7	13	many	CSARGQNAYEQYF
TRBV2	-	TRBJ2-3	15	many	CASSALGRLSDTQYF
TRBV20-1	TRBD1	TRBJ2-3	18	many	CSARDTGDARSITDTQYF
TRBV7-9	-	TRBJ2-3	14	-	CASSLGLESDTQYF
TRBV12-3/TRBV12-4	TRBD1	TRBJ2-5	14	many	CASSPRDRGKTQYF
TRBV20-1	-	TRBJ2-7	14	-	CSARTGTTPYEQYF
TRBV21-1	-	TRBJ1-5	20	few	CASSKIDRDTESHSNQPQHF
TRBV12-3/TRBV12-4	TRBD2	TRBJ2-3	16	-	CASTDGGRPSTDTQYF
TRBV5-1	TRBD2	TRBJ2-5	16	-	CASSLAGLVAGETQYF
TRBV11-2	-	TRBJ2-2	13	-	CASSLSDNGELFF
TRBV20-1	TRBD1	TRBJ2-7	12	-	CSARTGGYGQYF
TRBV7-9	TRBD2	TRBJ2-3	15	-	CASSLKRGGQDTQYF
TRBV7-9	-	TRBJ2-3	12	-	CASSLASPVQYF
TRBV6-1	TRBD1	TRBJ2-2	18	-	CASSEMAGGIVSDGELFF
TRBV12-3/TRBV12-4	-	TRBJ2-1	13	few	CASSTPVGDEQFF
TRBV20-1	-	TRBJ2-2	11	-	CSALITGELFF
TRBV20-1	TRBD2	TRBJ2-1	14	-	CSASRTSGGAEQFF
TRBV20-1	TRBD1	TRBJ2-3	14	-	CSAARDSYTDTQYF
TRBV15	-	TRBJ2-1	14	many	CATSRDLSNNEQFF
TRBV20-1	-	TRBJ1-1	12	few	CSARDHRRVAFF
TRBV20-1	-	TRBJ1-1	11	few	CSANLLGEAFF
TRBV12-3/TRBV12-4	-	TRBJ1-2	13	few	CASSRGGTRGYTF
TRBV20-1	-	TRBJ2-1	17	-	CSARDSRGHSSYNEQFF
TRBV5-6	-	TRBJ2-5	15	-	CASSLLGGWGETQYF
TRBV18	-	TRBJ2-1	16	-	CASSRGDPSSYNEQFF
TRBV25-1	TRBD2	TRBJ2-5	15	-	CASSKLAGEAGTQYF
TRBV12-5	TRBD2	TRBJ2-7	15	few	CASGLVAGSSYEQYF
TRBV10-3	-	TRBJ2-2	13	-	CAFRIPNTGELFF
TRBV6-1	-	TRBJ2-5	14	few	CASRPRQAQETQYF
TRBV7-2	-	TRBJ1-1	15	few	CASSKRGLLNTEAFF
TRBV6-5	TRBD2	TRBJ2-1	15	many	CASSYGRGDTGEQFF